Presented here are 13 T cell receptor beta chains from one specimen sequenced in a study of regulatory T cells in long-lasting Graves disease (dated by TCRdb to the early 2020s). Library construction relied on multiplex PCR. Sequencing was carried out with an Illumina HiSeq 4000. To build TCR beta libraries, CDR3 regions were amplified by Arm-PCR using iRepertoire HTBI primers. TCRdb ran its own pipeline on the public reads, namely fastp trimming at Q25 and MiXCR clone calling, and kept in-frame beta chains. Rows are combined by CDR3 protein, so each entry shows the most common genes and DNA. Present in this sample are under 500,000 distinct CDR3 sequences, about 16% of which were seen just once. About 11% of the sample rests with the top ten. The sample's time point, from its label and the paper: newly diagnosed GD, antithyroid drugs for less than 3 months. For both TCR sequencing and RNA sequencing, RNA was extracted from PBMCs in TRIzol.

These data also featured in a second study, about T cells in Graves' hyperthyroidism and ophthalmopathy.

Material: peripheral blood mononuclear cells (PBMCs), obtained at new diagnosis, from a patient treated with antithyroid drugs. All receptors derive from a woman in her 30s with Graves disease. Donor details come from another sample of the same person, matched by shared clones.

In its sample, this clonotype was seen many times. The J gene is TRBJ1-1, the V gene TRBV7-3; 8 nucleotides agree with TRBD1. Germline assignment: CDR1 SGHTA and CDR2 FQGTGA. The CDR3 loop spans 14 amino acids. The V gene end was trimmed by 4 bases and the J gene end by 5 bases; junction bases not matched to a gene: 6. The chain's CDR3 is CASSYQGAGTEAFF. In DNA form, the CDR3 reads TGTGCCAGCAGCTATCAGGGGGCTGGGACTGAAGCTTTCTTT.

Points on this clonotype: Only one base separates this from a far larger clonotype, so it likely reflects a read error. The V and J genes are TRBV6-2 or TRBV6-3 and TRBJ2-3, with 7 bases matching TRBD1. CDR3 length equals 14 residues. V lost 6 bases to trimming and J lost 2 bases; unmatched junction nucleotides: 5. Per the germline V gene, CDR1 is MNHEY and CDR2 is SVGEGT. The CDR3 sequence: CASRPGTDTDTQYF. The CDR3 DNA sequence: TGTGCCAGCAGACCCGGGACAGACACAGATACGCAGTATTTT.

This clonotype has more than one count but fewer than ten. The chain couples TRBV10-2 to TRBJ2-1, with a weak D call TRBD2 (5 bases). This CDR3 contains 14 residues. Trimming removed 5 bases at V and 8 bases at J, with 16 bases between. Germline V CDR1 and CDR2: WSHSY, SAAADI. CDR3 nucleotide sequence: TGCGCCAGCAGTCCTTTCACTAGGTCCGATGAGCAGTTCTTC. Protein product: CASSPFTRSDEQFF.

The table lists this clonotype with many counts. CDR3: CASSLSLMGKNTEAFF. CDR3 DNA sequence: TGTGCCAGCAGCTTGAGTTTGATGGGGAAGAACACTGAAGCTTTCTTT. The rearrangement joins TRBV7-3 to TRBJ1-1; D is uncertain. Per the germline V gene, CDR1 is SGHTA and CDR2 is FQGTGA. V lost 3 bases and J lost 1, with 15 bases in between. The CDR3 sequence is 16 residues long.

Worth noting for this clonotype: One junction end disagrees with the germline gene, perhaps due to a read error. J is TRBJ2-3 and V is TRBV28; 9 positions agree with TRBD1. The germline gives CDR1 MDHEN, CDR2 SYDVKM. The CDR3 consists of 17 residues. The CDR3, as DNA: TGTGCGAGCAGTTCCCCGGGACAGGGCATTAGCACAGATATGCAGTATTTT. It is translated as CASSSPGQGISTDMQYF. Combining the CDR3 with reference TRBV28 and TRBJ2-3 gives the whole variable domain DVKVTQSSRYLVKRTGEKVFLECVQDMDHENMFWYRQDPGLGLRLIYFSYDVKMKEKGDIPEGYSVSREKKERFSLILESASTNQTSMYLCASSSPGQGISTDMQYFGPGTRLTVL.

This rearrangement joins TRBV19 to TRBJ1-5; D perhaps matches TRBD1 (5 bases). V lost 3 bases and J lost 0, with 12 bases in between. The germline CDR1 and CDR2 sequences are LNHDA and SQIVND (reference sequence). The CDR3 extends over 16 amino acids. CDR3 DNA sequence: TGTGCCAGTAGTATCTCGGGGGGATATAGCAATCAGCCCCAGCATTTT. It specifies CASSISGGYSNQPQHF. Full variable domain (outside the CDR3, taken from reference TRBV19 and TRBJ1-5): DGGITQSPKYLFRKEGQNVTLSCEQNLNHDAMYWYRQDPGQGLRLIYYSQIVNDFQKGDIAEGYSVSREKKESFPLTVTSAQKNPTAFYLCASSISGGYSNQPQHFGDGTRLSIL.

Only one count was recorded for this clonotype. This sequence joins TRBV12-3 or TRBV12-4 and TRBJ1-2; 7 bases agree with TRBD1. Trimming took 6 bases from V and 4 from J; bases not matched to a gene: 14. This CDR3 is 16 amino acids long. The CDR3 nucleotides are TGTGCCAGCAGCCTCGTGACAGGGAGATGGTCCTATGGCTACACCTTC. Its protein product is CASSLVTGRWSYGYTF.

This clonotype was detected ten times or more. The V call is TRBV19, the J call TRBJ2-2; D could derive from TRBD1 or TRBD2 (5 bases each). V was shortened by 8 bases and J by 4 bases, with 20 bases between the two germline ends. The CDR3 spans 16 residues. CDR1 and CDR2 from the germline V gene are LNHDA and SQIVND (reference sequence). The CDR3 region has the DNA TGTGCCAGTTCCTCCGGGACCATACGTCTCACCGGGGAGCTGTTTTTT. This sequence encodes CASSSGTIRLTGELFF.

The chain combines TRBV7-3 with TRBJ1-4; no clear D. The CDR3 runs to 14 residues. V lost 6 bases to trimming and J lost 4 bases, with 12 bases between them. The germline gives CDR1 SGHTA, CDR2 FQGTGA. The CDR3 DNA sequence: TGTGCCAGCAGTCATCCGGGAAATAATGAAAAACTGTTTTTT. Protein: CASSHPGNNEKLFF.

A remark on this clonotype: This may stem from a read error, because a much larger clone lies one nucleotide away. V and J are TRBV12-3 or TRBV12-4 and TRBJ1-4; 7 bases line up with TRBD1. This CDR3 is 13 amino acids long. CDR3 sequence reads: CASSYRGDEKLVF. The CDR3 bases are TGTGCCAGCAGTTACAGGGGTGATGAAAAACTGGTTTTT.

This clonotype has a count of ten or more. The gene calls are TRBV28 and TRBJ1-2, with 7 positions matching TRBD1. The CDR3 extends over 14 amino acids. The germline gives CDR1 MDHEN, CDR2 SYDVKM. The CDR3 reads CALRGTAKNYGYTF. For the CDR3, the DNA is TGTGCGCTGAGGGGGACAGCAAAAAACTATGGCTACACCTTC.

This clonotype was found many times. The chain links TRBV28 to TRBJ2-7, with a possible D match to TRBD1 (6 bases). This CDR3 comprises 16 residues. CDR1 and CDR2 from the germline V gene are MDHEN and SYDVKM. The germline V and J ends were trimmed by 5 bases and 0 bases, with 17 bases remaining between them. As DNA, the CDR3 is TGTGCCAGCAGTAGACCCACCGGACAGAACTCCTACGAGCAGTACTTC. The encoded protein is CASSRPTGQNSYEQYF.

At least ten counts were recorded for this clonotype. The genes are TRBV27 and TRBJ2-1; 10 nucleotides match TRBD2. Germline trimming cut 6 bases from V and 4 bases from J; bases unmatched to any gene: 9. The CDR3 runs to 16 residues. Germline lookup yields CDR1 MNHEY and CDR2 SMNVEV (reference sequence). The CDR3 spells CASSFRGTSAYNEQFF. The CDR3 DNA reads TGTGCCAGCAGCTTTCGTGGGACTAGCGCTTACAATGAGCAGTTCTTC.